The rows below give T cell receptor beta chains drawn from one sample of a study of blood T cells in healthy people across ages. In TCRdb, the 5' RACE reads were re-called with MiXCR into one record per CDR3 protein. Among about 830,000 distinct CDR3 sequences listed, approximately 59% were seen once. Sequencing input: blood. These receptors were taken from a man aged 25-40 years in good health. Both conserved end residues are part of each CDR3. D genes are given only for firm matches. Clone size is stated in some rows and not others, as once, few, many or a class when expanded.

TRBV12-3/TRBV12-4	few	TRBD2	TRBJ2-5	TGTGCCAGCAGTTTTAGCGGGGGGTCGGAGACCCAGTACTTC	CASSFSGGSETQYF
TRBV9	few	TRBD1	TRBJ1-2	TGTGCCAGCAGCGTGAGACGGGACAGTGCTTCCTATGGCTACACCTTC	CASSVRRDSASYGYTF
TRBV2	-	TRBD1	TRBJ2-7	TGTGCCAGCAGACGACAGGGGTTCTACGAGCAGTACTTC	CASRRQGFYEQYF
TRBV14	-	-	TRBJ2-7	TGTGCCAGCAGCCAAGAGGTGCGCAGTTACGAGCAGTACTTC	CASSQEVRSYEQYF
TRBV6-1	-	-	TRBJ1-5	TGTGCCAGCAGGGGCCGGGGCCTAGGCTCCAATCAGCCCCAGCATTTT	CASRGRGLGSNQPQHF
TRBV15	-	-	TRBJ2-1	TGTGCCACCAGCAGAGAAGCAGGGGTGAATGAGCAGTTCTTC	CATSREAGVNEQFF
TRBV29-1	few	-	TRBJ1-2	TGCAGCGTTGCCAGGAGCCTCGGAGGTGGCTACACCTTC	CSVARSLGGGYTF
TRBV2	-	-	TRBJ1-2	TGTGCCAGCAGTCCAAAAAATGCCCTCGGGCGGACGAACTATGGCTACACCTTC	CASSPKNALGRTNYGYTF
TRBV27	few	TRBD2	TRBJ2-3	TGTGCCAGCAGTTTATCGTCCAGCGGGGTCACAGATACGCAGTATTTT	CASSLSSSGVTDTQYF
TRBV27	once	TRBD2	TRBJ2-1	TGTGCCAGCAGTCCAATAGCGGGGGGCTACAATGAGCAGTTCTTC	CASSPIAGGYNEQFF
TRBV20-1	-	-	TRBJ2-6	TGCAGTGCTAGAGTGGGTGGACAGGACTACTCTGGGGCCAACATCCTGACTTTC	CSARVGGQDYSGANILTF
TRBV12-3/TRBV12-4	-	TRBD2	TRBJ2-1	TGTGCCAGCAGTTTTCTTCGCGGGGGGGCGGGAGATGAGCAGTTCTTC	CASSFLRGGAGDEQFF
TRBV29-1	-	TRBD1	TRBJ2-4	TGCAGCGCAAGACAGGGAATAACGAACATTCAGTACTTC	CSARQGITNIQYF
TRBV20-1	few	TRBD2	TRBJ2-1	TGCAGTGCTCCCAGCGGGGGGGACTACAATGAGCAGTTCTTC	CSAPSGGDYNEQFF
TRBV5-1	-	-	TRBJ2-5	TGCGCCAGCAGCTTGGACTACTTTCAAGAGACCCAGTACTTC	CASSLDYFQETQYF
TRBV7-8	-	TRBD2	TRBJ2-3	TGTGCCAGCAGCTTAGAGAGCGGGGGAAGCACAGATACGCAGTATTTT	CASSLESGGSTDTQYF
TRBV20-1	-	-	TRBJ2-3	TGCAGTGCTAGAGTCTTGTACACAGATACGCAGTATTTT	CSARVLYTDTQYF
TRBV3-1	few	-	TRBJ2-1	TGTGCCAGCAGCCAAGGGGCAGGGGTCGGGAATGAGCAGTTCTTC	CASSQGAGVGNEQFF
TRBV18	once	-	TRBJ2-1	TGTGCCAGCTCACCAGGGCAGACGAATAATGAGCAGTTCTTC	CASSPGQTNNEQFF
TRBV20-1	-	-	TRBJ2-5	TGCAGTACCGAGCGGCGGGCATCTGAACAAGAGACCCAGTACTTC	CSTERRASEQETQYF
TRBV7-2	few	-	TRBJ1-6	TGTGCCAGCAGGACCCAGGGGTATAATTCACCCCTCCACTTT	CASRTQGYNSPLHF
TRBV6-2/TRBV6-3	-	TRBD2	TRBJ2-1	TGTGCCAGCCTGCGGGGAGTAGCGGGCGGTGACGGTGAGCAGTTCTTC	CASLRGVAGGDGEQFF
TRBV7-2	-	-	TRBJ2-1	TGTGCCAGCAGCTATTTCCTGGATTCCAATGAGCAGTTCTTC	CASSYFLDSNEQFF
TRBV7-9	few	-	TRBJ1-1	TGTGCCAGCAGCACAAGAGGCTTGAACACTGAAGCTTTCTTT	CASSTRGLNTEAFF
TRBV27	-	-	TRBJ2-7	TGTGCCAGCAGTGTATCCTCGGGGACCTACGAGCAGTACTTC	CASSVSSGTYEQYF
TRBV28	few	-	TRBJ2-1	TGTGCCAGCGGTACCGGGACCTTAACCCCGCGGGAGCAGTTCTTC	CASGTGTLTPREQFF
TRBV6-1	-	-	TRBJ1-5	TGTGCCAGCAGTGAATGTACATTAGGAGATCAGCCCCAGCATTTT	CASSECTLGDQPQHF
TRBV12-3/TRBV12-4	few	-	TRBJ2-7	TGTGCCAGCAGTTTAGGCCCGGTGCCTAGCTCCTACGAGCAGTACTTC	CASSLGPVPSSYEQYF
TRBV7-2	-	TRBD1	TRBJ2-7	TGTGCCAGCAGCGCTTTCCGGACAGGGATTTTCAGCGAGCAGTACTTC	CASSAFRTGIFSEQYF
TRBV15	-	-	TRBJ2-5	TGTGCCACCAGCAGGGAATTACAGGTTGGGGAGACCCTGTACTTC	CATSRELQVGETLYF
TRBV7-8	-	TRBD2	TRBJ2-1	TGTGCCAGCAGCTTAGAAGGACTAGCGGGGTTTGAGCAGTTCTTC	CASSLEGLAGFEQFF
TRBV5-1	few	-	TRBJ2-3	TGCGCCAGCAGCCTAAATACAGGGCCAGATACGCAGTATTTT	CASSLNTGPDTQYF
TRBV30	many	-	TRBJ2-5	TGTGCCTGGAGTGTAACGCGGTTTCAAGAGACCCAGTACTTC	CAWSVTRFQETQYF
TRBV4-3	-	-	TRBJ2-1	TGCGCCAGCAGCCAAGTGGGTACAGTACCCTACAATGAGCAGTTCTTC	CASSQVGTVPYNEQFF
TRBV6-5	-	-	TRBJ1-2	TGTGCCAGCTCGTCCCCAGACTATGGCTACACCTTC	CASSSPDYGYTF
TRBV27	-	-	TRBJ2-4	TGTGCCAGCAGCTTCAGGGGTGGGGGCCTAGCCAAAAACATTCAGTACTTC	CASSFRGGGLAKNIQYF
TRBV28	few	-	TRBJ2-7	TGTGCCAGCAGTTCGGGACAAAACTACGAGCAGTACTTC	CASSSGQNYEQYF
TRBV6-1	-	TRBD1	TRBJ1-6	TGTGCCAGCAGTGAGGACAGGGGCTTTTCACCCCTCCACTTT	CASSEDRGFSPLHF
TRBV5-1	few	TRBD1	TRBJ1-2	TGCGCCAGCAGCTCGAGCACAGGGGGCACTTATGGCTACACCTTC	CASSSSTGGTYGYTF
TRBV6-1	-	-	TRBJ1-5	TGTGCCAGCAGGGAAGGGGCTGAGCCCCAGCATTTT	CASREGAEPQHF
TRBV28	-	-	TRBJ1-4	TGTGCCAGCAGTTCCCTCGAAAGGTGGTTTTTT	CASSSLERWFF
TRBV7-6	-	-	TRBJ2-1	TGTGCCAGCAGTTTTGAGGAGGTAGAGGGCAATGAGCAGTTCTTC	CASSFEEVEGNEQFF
TRBV20-1	-	TRBD2	TRBJ2-1	TGCAGTGCTAGTCTCGGGGGGACCTACAAGGAGCAGTTCTTC	CSASLGGTYKEQFF
TRBV7-3	-	-	TRBJ2-1	TGTGCCAACAGCTTAGACCCTAATGAGCAGTTCTTC	CANSLDPNEQFF
TRBV11-1	-	TRBD1	TRBJ2-7	TGTGCCAGCGGCATTGGGACAGGGGGAAACGAGCAGTACTTC	CASGIGTGGNEQYF
TRBV5-1	few	-	TRBJ2-7	TGCGCCAGCAGCTTGGACAGGCGGAGCTCCTACGAGCAGTACTTC	CASSLDRRSSYEQYF
TRBV24-1	-	-	TRBJ1-5	TGTGCCACCAGTGATTCCGTGCCCCCGGGGGGGGTAAGCAGCAATCAGCCCCAGCATTTT	CATSDSVPPGGVSSNQPQHF
TRBV7-2	-	TRBD1	TRBJ2-2	TGTGCCATCAAACCCGGGACAGCGAACACCGGGGAGCTGTTTTTT	CAIKPGTANTGELFF
TRBV5-5	once	TRBD2	TRBJ2-5	TGTGCCAGCAGCTTGATGTCTAGCGGGGATCGCCAAGAGACCCAGTACTTC	CASSLMSSGDRQETQYF
TRBV2	-	-	TRBJ2-3	TGTGCCAGCCGGGGGGCCCGGGATACGCAGTATTTT	CASRGARDTQYF